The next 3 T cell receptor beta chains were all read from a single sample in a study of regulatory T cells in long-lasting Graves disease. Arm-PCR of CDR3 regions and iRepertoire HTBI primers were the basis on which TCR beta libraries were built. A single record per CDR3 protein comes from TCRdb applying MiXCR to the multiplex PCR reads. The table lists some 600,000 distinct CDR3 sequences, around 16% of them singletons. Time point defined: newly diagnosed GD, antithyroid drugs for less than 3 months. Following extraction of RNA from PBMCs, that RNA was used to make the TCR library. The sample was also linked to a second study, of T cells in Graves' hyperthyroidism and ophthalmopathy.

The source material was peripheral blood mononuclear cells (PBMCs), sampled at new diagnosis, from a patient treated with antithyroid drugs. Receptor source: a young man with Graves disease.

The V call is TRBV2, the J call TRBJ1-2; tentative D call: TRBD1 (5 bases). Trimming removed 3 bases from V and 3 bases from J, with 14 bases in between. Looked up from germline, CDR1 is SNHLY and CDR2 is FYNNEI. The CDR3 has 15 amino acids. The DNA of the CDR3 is TGTGCCAGCAGTGAGGGACGGGGACGGTACTATGGCTACACCTTC. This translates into CASSEGRGRYYGYTF.

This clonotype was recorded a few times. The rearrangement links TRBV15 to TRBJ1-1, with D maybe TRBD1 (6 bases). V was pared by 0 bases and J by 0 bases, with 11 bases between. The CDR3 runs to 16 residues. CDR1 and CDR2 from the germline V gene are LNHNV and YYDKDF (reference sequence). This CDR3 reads CATSRDMGGLNTEAFF. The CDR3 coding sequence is TGTGCCACCAGCAGAGATATGGGGGGCCTGAACACTGAAGCTTTCTTT.

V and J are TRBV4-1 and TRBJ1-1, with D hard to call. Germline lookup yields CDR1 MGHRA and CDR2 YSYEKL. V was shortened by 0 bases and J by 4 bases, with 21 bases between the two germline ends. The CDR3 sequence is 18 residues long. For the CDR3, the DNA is TGCGCCAGCAGCCAAGATCAAACAAGGAGAAGTACGGCCACTGAAGCTTTCTTT. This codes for CASSQDQTRRSTATEAFF.